This entry is about one T cell receptor beta chain. Its specificity is not known. Use of 60 Vbeta and 13 Jbeta primers characterized the PCR. Using immunoSEQ multiplex PCR, the repertoire was profiled, and TCRdb retains in-frame clones only, with some absent. In the table there are 140,000 to 150,000 clones, around 80% of which are singletons. The source of the sample is a study of cytomegalovirus exposure and HLA in healthy donors. V lost 5 bases and J lost 6, with 11 bases in between. Per germline, CDR1 SGHNT and CDR2 YYREEE (reference sequence). There are 12 residues in the CDR3. General study results and limits: Later analysis placed DRB1 highest and HLA-C lowest in TCR association rates, which differed by HLA locus. The study reported that TCR beta sequences accurately predicted HLA-A and HLA-B alleles in most subjects.

The source is a woman between 55 and 75 years old in good health and CMV-seropositive. Sequencing was carried out using PBMCs. The gene calls are TRBV5-4 and TRBJ1-1, with a weak D call TRBD1 (6 bases). CDR3 sequence: CASSQGRAEAFF. The CDR3 nucleotides are TGTGCCAGCAGTCAGGGGCGGGCTGAAGCTTTCTTT. The whole variable domain, remainder taken from reference TRBV5-4 and TRBJ1-1, is ETGVTQSPTHLIKTRGQQVTLRCSSQSGHNTVSWYQQALGQGPQFIFQYYREEENGRGNFPPRFSGLQFPNYSSELNVNALELDDSALYLCASSQGRAEAFFGQGTRLTVV.